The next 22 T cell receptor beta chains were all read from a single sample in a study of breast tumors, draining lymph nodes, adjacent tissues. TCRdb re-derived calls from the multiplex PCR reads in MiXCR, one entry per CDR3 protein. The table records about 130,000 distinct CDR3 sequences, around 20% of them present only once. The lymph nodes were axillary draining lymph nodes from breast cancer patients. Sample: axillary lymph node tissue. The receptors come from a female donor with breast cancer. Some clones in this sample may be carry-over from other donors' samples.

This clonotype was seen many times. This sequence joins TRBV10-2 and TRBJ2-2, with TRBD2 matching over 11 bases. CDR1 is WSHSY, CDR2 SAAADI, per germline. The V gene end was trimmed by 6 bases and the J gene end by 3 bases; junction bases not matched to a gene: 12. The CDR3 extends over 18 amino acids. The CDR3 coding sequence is TGCGCCAGCAGGGTGGGGGGAACTAGCGGGAGATACACCGGGGAGCTGTTTTTT. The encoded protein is CASRVGGTSGRYTGELFF.

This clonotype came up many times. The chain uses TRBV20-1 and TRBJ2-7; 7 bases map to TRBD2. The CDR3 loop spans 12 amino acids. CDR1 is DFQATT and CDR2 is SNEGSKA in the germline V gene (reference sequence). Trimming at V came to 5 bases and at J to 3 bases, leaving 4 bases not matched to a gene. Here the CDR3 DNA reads TGCAGTGCTCGGGGGAGGGTCTACGAGCAGTACTTC. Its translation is CSARGRVYEQYF.

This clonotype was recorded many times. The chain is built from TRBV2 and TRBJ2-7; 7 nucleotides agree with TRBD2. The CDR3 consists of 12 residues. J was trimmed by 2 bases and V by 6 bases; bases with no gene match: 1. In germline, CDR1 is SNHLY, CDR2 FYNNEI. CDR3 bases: TGTGCCAGCAGCGGGACTACCTACGAGCAGTACTTC. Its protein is CASSGTTYEQYF.

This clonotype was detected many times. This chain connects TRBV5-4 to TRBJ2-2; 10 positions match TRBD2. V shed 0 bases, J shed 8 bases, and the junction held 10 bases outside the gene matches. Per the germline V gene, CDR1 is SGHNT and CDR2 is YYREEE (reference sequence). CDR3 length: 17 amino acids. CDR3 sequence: CASSLAWGLAPQGELFF. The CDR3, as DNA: TGTGCCAGCAGCTTGGCATGGGGACTAGCGCCCCAAGGGGAGCTGTTTTTT.

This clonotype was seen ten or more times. CDR3 bases: TGTGCCAGCAGCGTAGCGTCTAGATCGGCAGATACGCAGTATTTT. As protein: CASSVASRSADTQYF. The chain couples TRBV9 to TRBJ2-3, with unresolved D. Germline CDR1 and CDR2: SGDLS and YYNGEE. V lost 0 bases to trimming and J lost 4 bases, with 12 bases between them. The CDR3 length is 15 residues.

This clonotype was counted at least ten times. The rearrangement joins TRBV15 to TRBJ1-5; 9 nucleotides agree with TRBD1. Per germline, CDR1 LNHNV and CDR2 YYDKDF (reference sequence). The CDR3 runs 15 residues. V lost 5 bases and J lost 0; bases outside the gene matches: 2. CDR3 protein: CATSGDRASNQPQHF. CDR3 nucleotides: TGTGCCACCAGCGGGGACAGGGCTAGCAATCAGCCCCAGCATTTT.

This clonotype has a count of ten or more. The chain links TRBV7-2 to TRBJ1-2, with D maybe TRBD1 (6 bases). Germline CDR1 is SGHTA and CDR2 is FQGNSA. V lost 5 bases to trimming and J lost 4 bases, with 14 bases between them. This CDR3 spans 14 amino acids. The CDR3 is CASSLGTSGYGYTF. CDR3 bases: TGTGCCAGCAGCCTGGGGACATCCGGCTATGGCTACACCTTC.

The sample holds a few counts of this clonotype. The CDR3 bases are TGTGCCAGCAGTTTATCTGTGGAGTTTAGCTCCTACGAGCAGTACTTC. It yields the protein CASSLSVEFSSYEQYF. V gene TRBV27 combines with J gene TRBJ2-7; D is unclear. V lost 0 bases and J lost 0, with 12 bases in between. The CDR3 runs 16 residues. The V gene's germline CDR1 is MNHEY and CDR2 SMNVEV (reference sequence).

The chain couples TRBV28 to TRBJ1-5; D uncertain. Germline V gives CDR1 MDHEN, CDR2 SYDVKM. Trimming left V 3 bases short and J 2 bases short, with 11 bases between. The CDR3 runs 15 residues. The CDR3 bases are TGTGCCAGCAGTTTTGGGGTTATGGGCAATCAGCCCCAGCATTTT. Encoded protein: CASSFGVMGNQPQHF.

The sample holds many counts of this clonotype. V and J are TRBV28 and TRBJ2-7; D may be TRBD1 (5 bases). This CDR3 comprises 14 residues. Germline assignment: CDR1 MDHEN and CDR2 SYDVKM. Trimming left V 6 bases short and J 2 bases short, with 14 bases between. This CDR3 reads CASRQDQGTYEQYF. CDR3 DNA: TGTGCCAGCAGACAGGACCAAGGGACCTACGAGCAGTACTTC.

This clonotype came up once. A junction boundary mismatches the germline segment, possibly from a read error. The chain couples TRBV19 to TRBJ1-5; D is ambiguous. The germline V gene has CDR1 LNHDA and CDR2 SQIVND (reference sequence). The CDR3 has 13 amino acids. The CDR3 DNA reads TGTGCCAGTAGTATCGAGGTGAGTCAGCCCCAGCATTTC. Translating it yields CASSIEVSQPQHF. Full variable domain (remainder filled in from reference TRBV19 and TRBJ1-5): DGGITQSPKYLFRKEGQNVTLSCEQNLNHDAMYWYRQDPGQGLRLIYYSQIVNDFQKGDIAEGYSVSREKKESFPLTVTSAQKNPTAFYLCASSIEVSQPQHFGDGTRLSIL.

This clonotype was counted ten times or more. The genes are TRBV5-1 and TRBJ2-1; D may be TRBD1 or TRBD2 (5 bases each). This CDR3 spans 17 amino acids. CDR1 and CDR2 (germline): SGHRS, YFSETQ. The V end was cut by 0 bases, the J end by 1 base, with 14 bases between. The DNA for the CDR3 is TGCGCCAGCAGCTTGGGTGGGGGTCGGAGGTCCTACAATGAGCAGTTCTTC. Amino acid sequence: CASSLGGGRRSYNEQFF.

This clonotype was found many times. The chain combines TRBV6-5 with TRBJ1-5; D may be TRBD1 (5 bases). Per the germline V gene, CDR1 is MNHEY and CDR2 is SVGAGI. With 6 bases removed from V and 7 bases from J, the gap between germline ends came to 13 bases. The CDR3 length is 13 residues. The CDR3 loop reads CASSSTGGQPQHF. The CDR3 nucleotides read TGTGCCAGCAGCTCGACGGGGGGGCAGCCCCAGCATTTT.

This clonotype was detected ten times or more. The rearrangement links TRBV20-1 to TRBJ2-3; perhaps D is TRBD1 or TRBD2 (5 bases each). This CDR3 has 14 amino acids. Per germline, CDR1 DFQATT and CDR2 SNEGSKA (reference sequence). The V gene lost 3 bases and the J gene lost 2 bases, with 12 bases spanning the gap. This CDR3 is CSASDSGHTDTQYF. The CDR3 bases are TGCAGTGCTAGCGACAGCGGCCACACAGATACGCAGTATTTT.

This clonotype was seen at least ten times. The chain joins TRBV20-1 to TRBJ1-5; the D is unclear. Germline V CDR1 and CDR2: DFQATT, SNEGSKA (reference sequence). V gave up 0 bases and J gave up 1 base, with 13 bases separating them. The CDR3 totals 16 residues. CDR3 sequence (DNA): TGCAGTGCTAGAGAGGTCATTCGGAAGAGCAATCAGCCCCAGCATTTT. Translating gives CSAREVIRKSNQPQHF.

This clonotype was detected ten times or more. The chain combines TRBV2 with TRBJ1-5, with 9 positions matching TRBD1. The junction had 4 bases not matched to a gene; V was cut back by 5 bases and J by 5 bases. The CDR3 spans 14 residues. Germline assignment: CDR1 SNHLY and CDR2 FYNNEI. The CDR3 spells CASSRQGGHQPQHF. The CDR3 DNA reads TGTGCCAGCAGTAGACAGGGGGGACATCAGCCCCAGCATTTT.

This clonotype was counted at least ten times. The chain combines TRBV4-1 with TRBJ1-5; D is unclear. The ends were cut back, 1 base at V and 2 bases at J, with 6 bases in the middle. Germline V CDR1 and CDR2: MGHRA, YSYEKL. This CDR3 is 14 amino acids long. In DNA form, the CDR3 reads TGCGCCAGCAGCCAAGCCGGCCGCAATCAGCCCCAGCATTTT. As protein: CASSQAGRNQPQHF.

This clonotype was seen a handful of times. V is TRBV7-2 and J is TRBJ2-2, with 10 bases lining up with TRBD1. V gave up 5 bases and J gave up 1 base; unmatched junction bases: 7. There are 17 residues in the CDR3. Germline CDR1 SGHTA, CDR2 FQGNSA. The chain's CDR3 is CASSKAGTGENTGELFF. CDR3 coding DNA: TGTGCCAGCAGCAAAGCGGGGACAGGGGAGAACACCGGGGAGCTGTTTTTT.

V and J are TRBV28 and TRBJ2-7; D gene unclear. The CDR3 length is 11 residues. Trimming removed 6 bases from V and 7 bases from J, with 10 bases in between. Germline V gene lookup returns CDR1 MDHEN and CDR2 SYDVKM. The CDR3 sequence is CASSSAEEQYF. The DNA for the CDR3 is TGTGCCAGCAGCTCCGCCGAGGAGCAGTACTTC.

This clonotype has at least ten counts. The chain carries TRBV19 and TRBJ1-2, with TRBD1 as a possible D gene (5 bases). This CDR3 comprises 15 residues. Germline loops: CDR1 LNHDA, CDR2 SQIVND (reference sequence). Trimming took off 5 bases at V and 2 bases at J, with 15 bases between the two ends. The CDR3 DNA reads TGTGCCAGTAGTGTCGGGACGGGAGGAAACTATGGCTACACCTTC. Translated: CASSVGTGGNYGYTF.

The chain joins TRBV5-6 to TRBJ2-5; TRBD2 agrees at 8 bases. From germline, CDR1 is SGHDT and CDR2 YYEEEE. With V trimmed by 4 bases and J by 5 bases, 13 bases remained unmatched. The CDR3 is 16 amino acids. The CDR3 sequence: CASSTLKRTSKETQYF. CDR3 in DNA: TGTGCCAGCAGCACTCTAAAACGGACTAGCAAGGAGACCCAGTACTTC. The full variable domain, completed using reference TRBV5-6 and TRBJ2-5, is DAGVTQSPTHLIKTRGQQVTLRCSPKSGHDTVSWYQQALGQGPQFIFQYYEEEERQRGNFPDRFSGHQFPNYSSELNVNALLLGDSALYLCASSTLKRTSKETQYFGPGTRLLVL.

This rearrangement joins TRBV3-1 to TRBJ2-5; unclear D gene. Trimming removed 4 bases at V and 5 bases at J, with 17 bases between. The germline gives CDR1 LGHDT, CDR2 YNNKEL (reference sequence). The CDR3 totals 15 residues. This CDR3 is CASSRLSETSETQYF. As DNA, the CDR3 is TGTGCCAGCAGCCGTCTTTCCGAGACGAGCGAGACCCAGTACTTC.